This T cell receptor beta chain was sequenced for a study of OX40 agonist ivuxolimab in advanced cancers. Study summary: The patients' treatment was ivuxolimab, an agonistic anti-OX40 (CD134) antibody.

Data came from immunoSEQ multiplex PCR; TCRdb stores just in-frame clones and leaves some out. The table shows tens of thousands of clones, with about 88% occurring only once. The CDR3 has 14 residues. Germline lookup yields CDR1 WNHNN and CDR2 SYGVQD (reference sequence). Trimming removed 6 bases at V and 1 base at J, with 9 bases between. Specimen: CD4+ or CD8+ T cells sorted from blood, collected in a trial of the OX40 agonist ivuxolimab. The source is an adult with an advanced solid tumor such as melanoma, head and neck, liver or kidney cancer. The rearrangement uses TRBV10-1 and TRBJ2-2; a possible D gene is TRBD1 (6 bases). The CDR3 is CASRKDRNTGELFF. CDR3 sequence (DNA): TGCGCCAGCAGGAAGGACAGGAACACCGGGGAGCTGTTTTTT.